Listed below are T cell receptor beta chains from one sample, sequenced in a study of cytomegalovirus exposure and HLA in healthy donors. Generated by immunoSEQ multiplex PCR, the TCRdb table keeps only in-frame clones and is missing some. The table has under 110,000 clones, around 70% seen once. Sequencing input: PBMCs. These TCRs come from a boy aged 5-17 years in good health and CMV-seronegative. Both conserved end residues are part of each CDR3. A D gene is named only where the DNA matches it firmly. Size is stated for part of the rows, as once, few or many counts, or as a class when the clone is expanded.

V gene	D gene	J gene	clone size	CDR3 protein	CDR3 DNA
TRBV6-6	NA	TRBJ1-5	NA	CASSFTGSISNQPQHF	TGTGCCAGCAGTTTTACCGGGTCCATCAGCAATCAGCCCCAGCATTTT
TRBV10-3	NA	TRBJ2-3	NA	CAISDSRGARGSTDTQYF	TGTGCCATCAGTGATTCCCGGGGGGCCCGGGGGAGCACAGATACGCAGTATTTT
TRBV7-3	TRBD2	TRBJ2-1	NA	CASSPGVAGHEQFF	TGTGCCAGCAGCCCAGGGGTAGCGGGACACGAGCAGTTCTTC
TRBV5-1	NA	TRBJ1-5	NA	CASSPDREPQHF	TGCGCCAGCAGCCCCGACCGGGAGCCCCAGCATTTT
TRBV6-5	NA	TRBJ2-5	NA	CASRAQETQYF	TGTGCCAGCAGGGCCCAAGAGACCCAGTACTTC
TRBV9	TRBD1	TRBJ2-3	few	CASSVELTGSTDTQYF	TGTGCCAGCAGCGTAGAATTGACAGGGAGCACAGATACGCAGTATTTT
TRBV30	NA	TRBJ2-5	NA	CAWSVQRGGGETQYF	TGTGCCTGGAGTGTACAACGGGGAGGCGGAGAGACCCAGTACTTC
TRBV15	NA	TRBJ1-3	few	CATSRGVQTSGNTIYF	TGTGCCACCAGCAGAGGGGTACAGACCTCTGGAAACACCATATATTTT
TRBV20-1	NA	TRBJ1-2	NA	CSAGENSVTF	TGCAGTGCTGGGGAGAACAGCGTGACCTTC
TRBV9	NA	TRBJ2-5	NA	CASGREETQYF	TGTGCCAGCGGACGGGAGGAGACCCAGTACTTC
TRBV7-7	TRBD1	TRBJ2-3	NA	CASSLVPPGLGGDSADTQYF	TGTGCTAGCAGCTTAGTCCCTCCGGGGTTAGGGGGCGACAGTGCAGATACGCAGTATTTT
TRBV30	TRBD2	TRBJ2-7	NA	CACTGLAGATSYEQYF	TGTGCCTGCACGGGACTAGCGGGAGCCACATCCTACGAGCAGTACTTC
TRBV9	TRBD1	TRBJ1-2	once	CASSVHPGQGDGYTF	TGTGCCAGCAGCGTCCACCCGGGACAGGGCGATGGCTACACCTTC
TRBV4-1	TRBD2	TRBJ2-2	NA	CASSQVGRGSIGGELFF	TGCGCCAGCAGCCAAGTGGGGCGGGGGAGCATTGGGGGGGAGCTGTTTTTT
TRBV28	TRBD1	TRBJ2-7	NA	CASSSGQVSRREQYF	TGTGCCAGCAGTTCCGGACAGGTTTCACGGCGGGAGCAGTACTTC
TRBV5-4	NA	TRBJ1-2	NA	CASSSRRFGGYTF	TGTGCCAGCAGTTCCCGACGCTTCGGGGGCTACACCTTC
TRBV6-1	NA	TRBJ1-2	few	CASRDLGGGYTF	TGTGCCAGCAGGGACTTGGGAGGTGGCTACACCTTC
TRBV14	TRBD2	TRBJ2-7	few	CASSLQRGKTYGEQYF	TGTGCCAGCAGCCTACAGCGGGGGAAGACTTACGGCGAGCAGTACTTC
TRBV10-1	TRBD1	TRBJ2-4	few	CASSGRQGENIQYF	TGCGCCAGCAGTGGAAGGCAGGGGGAAAACATTCAGTACTTC
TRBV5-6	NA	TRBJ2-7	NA	CASSFGLPRRDEQYF	TGTGCCAGCAGCTTCGGACTACCTCGTAGGGACGAGCAGTACTTC
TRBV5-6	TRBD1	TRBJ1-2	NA	CASSLTGEGYTF	TGTGCCAGCAGCTTAACAGGGGAAGGCTACACCTTC
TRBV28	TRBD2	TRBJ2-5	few	CASSFGTSGQETQYF	TGTGCCAGCAGTTTCGGGACTAGCGGCCAAGAGACCCAGTACTTC
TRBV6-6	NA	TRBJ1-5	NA	CASSSRGLSNQPQHF	TGTGCCAGCAGTTCCCGGGGTCTCAGCAATCAGCCCCAGCATTTT
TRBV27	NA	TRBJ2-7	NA	CASSPLGGLGSEQYF	TGTGCCAGCAGTCCCCTCGGCGGGTTGGGATCCGAGCAGTACTTC
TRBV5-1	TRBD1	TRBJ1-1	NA	CASSKTTGVATEAFF	TGCGCCAGCAGCAAAACTACAGGGGTTGCCACTGAAGCTTTCTTT
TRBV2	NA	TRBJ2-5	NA	CASRGAGETQYF	TGTGCCAGCAGGGGGGCGGGAGAGACCCAGTACTTC
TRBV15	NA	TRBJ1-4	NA	CATSRDLGQGATNEKLFF	TGTGCCACCAGCAGAGATCTGGGGCAGGGTGCAACTAATGAAAAACTGTTTTTT
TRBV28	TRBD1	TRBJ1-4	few	CASSPFDREATNEKLFF	TGTGCCAGCAGTCCTTTTGACAGGGAAGCAACTAATGAAAAACTGTTTTTT
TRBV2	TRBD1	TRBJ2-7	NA	CATEEPPGQGSSYEQYF	TGTGCCACCGAAGAACCACCGGGACAGGGAAGCTCCTACGAGCAGTACTTC
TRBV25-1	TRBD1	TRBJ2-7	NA	CASSDRTGGVYEQYF	TGTGCCAGCAGTGACCGGACAGGGGGCGTTTACGAGCAGTACTTC
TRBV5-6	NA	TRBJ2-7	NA	CASSFGTTESEQYF	TGTGCCAGCAGCTTTGGCACTACTGAGAGCGAGCAGTACTTC
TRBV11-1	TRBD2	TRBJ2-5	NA	CASSLAGLADQETQYF	TGTGCCAGCAGCTTAGCGGGACTAGCGGACCAAGAGACCCAGTACTTC
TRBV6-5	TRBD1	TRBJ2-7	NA	CASSYSRDSSYEQYF	TGTGCCAGCAGTTACTCGAGGGACAGCTCCTACGAGCAGTACTTC
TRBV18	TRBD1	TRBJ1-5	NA	CASSPFPGQAGQPQHF	TGTGCCAGCTCACCATTTCCGGGACAGGCCGGTCAGCCCCAGCATTTT
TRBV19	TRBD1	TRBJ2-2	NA	CASSRLPGQANTGELFF	TGTGCCAGTAGTAGGCTGCCGGGACAGGCTAACACCGGGGAGCTGTTTTTT
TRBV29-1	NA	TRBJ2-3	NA	CSVVYRASTDTQYF	TGCAGCGTTGTATACAGAGCTAGCACAGATACGCAGTATTTT
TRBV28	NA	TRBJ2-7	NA	CASTEGSLSYEQYF	TGTGCCAGCACGGAGGGTTCGCTCTCCTACGAGCAGTACTTC
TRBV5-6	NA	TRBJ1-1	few	CASRWGPDTEAFF	TGTGCCAGCAGGTGGGGCCCGGACACTGAAGCTTTCTTT
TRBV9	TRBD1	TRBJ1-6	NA	CASSPGQGYNSPLHF	TGTGCCAGCAGCCCAGGACAGGGATACAATTCACCCCTCCACTTT
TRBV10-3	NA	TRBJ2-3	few	CAISGDRETQYF	TGTGCCATCAGTGGAGACAGAGAGACGCAGTATTTT
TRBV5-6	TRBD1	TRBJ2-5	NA	CASSLSRQGKGETQYF	TGTGCCAGCAGCTTATCAAGACAGGGGAAGGGGGAGACCCAGTACTTC
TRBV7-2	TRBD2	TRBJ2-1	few	CASSLQAQREYNEQFF	TGTGCCAGCAGCTTACAGGCCCAGCGGGAGTACAATGAGCAGTTCTTC